This entry lists 16 T cell receptor beta chains sequenced from one sample in a study of blood T cell repertoires in COVID-19. Generated by immunoSEQ multiplex PCR, the TCRdb table keeps only in-frame clones and is missing some. Among some 170,000 clones listed, 60% to 85% were seen once. Material for sequencing was peripheral blood. The origin of the receptors is a woman in her forties or fifties with active or convalescent COVID-19.

This chain uses TRBV28 with TRBJ2-4; TRBD2 is a possible D gene (5 bases). CDR3 length equals 17 residues. CDR1 MDHEN and CDR2 SYDVKM come from the germline V gene. The V and J ends lost 3 bases and 0 bases respectively, with 15 bases between them. CDR3 sequence: CASSFNRRGLAKNIQYF. The CDR3 coding sequence is TGTGCCAGCAGTTTTAATAGGAGAGGGCTAGCCAAAAACATTCAGTACTTC.

This clone has a handful of counts. The genes are TRBV27 and TRBJ1-4; no clear D. V was pared by 3 bases and J by 10 bases, with 9 bases between. Germline CDR1 is MNHEY and CDR2 is SMNVEV (reference sequence). The CDR3 has 12 residues. CDR3 amino acids: CASSLEGGKLFF. The CDR3 coding sequence is TGTGCCAGCAGTTTGGAGGGCGGAAAACTGTTTTTT.

The chain has TRBV27 and TRBJ2-3, with 7 positions matching TRBD1. With 3 bases clipped from V and 1 base from J, the junction kept 4 bases outside the gene matches. Germline assignment: CDR1 MNHEY and CDR2 SMNVEV (reference sequence). The CDR3 runs to 15 residues. The CDR3 is CASSFRQGRTDTQYF. CDR3 coding DNA: TGTGCCAGCAGTTTCCGACAGGGCCGCACAGATACGCAGTATTTT.

This chain uses TRBV11-2 with TRBJ1-1; 11 positions agree with TRBD1. With 5 bases clipped from V and 4 bases from J, the junction kept 6 bases outside the gene matches. Germline lookup yields CDR1 SGHAT and CDR2 FQNNGV. The CDR3 is made up of 15 amino acids. The CDR3 loop is CASSRPGTGGTEAFF. The CDR3, as DNA: TGTGCCAGCAGCCGCCCCGGGACAGGGGGCACTGAAGCTTTCTTT.

The V and J genes are TRBV9 and TRBJ1-1; D not resolved. The V end lost 4 bases, the J end lost 6 bases, and 13 bases lay between the germline ends. Looked up from germline, CDR1 is SGDLS and CDR2 is YYNGEE. The CDR3 contains 13 residues. The CDR3 DNA reads as TGTGCCAGCAGCCTAATTTTTAGCTCTGAAGCTTTCTTT. This sequence encodes CASSLIFSSEAFF. The full variable domain, rest sourced from reference TRBV9 and TRBJ1-1, is DSGVTQTPKHLITATGQRVTLRCSPRSGDLSVYWYQQSLDQGLQFLIQYYNGEERAKGNILERFSAQQFPDLHSELNLSSLELGDSALYFCASSLIFSSEAFFGQGTRLTVV.

This sequence joins TRBV15 and TRBJ2-5, with 8 positions matching TRBD2. V was pared by 0 bases and J by 4 bases, with 7 bases of the junction left unmatched. This CDR3 has 16 amino acids. Germline V gene data show CDR1 as LNHNV and CDR2 as YYDKDF (reference sequence). CDR3 bases: TGTGCCACCAGCAGAGATAAAGGGCTAGCGGGAGAGACCCAGTACTTC. Translated, it gives CATSRDKGLAGETQYF.

This chain connects TRBV24-1 to TRBJ2-3, with 7 bases that match TRBD2. With 2 bases clipped from V and 2 bases from J, the junction kept 6 bases outside the gene matches. CDR3 length equals 16 residues. Germline CDR1 and CDR2: KGHDR and SFDVKD. CDR3 amino acids: CATSDWKAGNTDTQYF. CDR3 nucleotides: TGTGCCACCAGTGATTGGAAAGCGGGGAACACAGATACGCAGTATTTT.

This clone was seen more than once but under ten times. V and J are TRBV10-1 and TRBJ2-7, with TRBD1 identical over 9 bases. Trimming took 6 bases from V and 5 from J; bases not matched to a gene: 8. In germline, CDR1 is WNHNN, CDR2 SYGVQD (reference sequence). The CDR3 covers 14 residues. CDR3 protein: CASSQDRGLNEQYF. CDR3 sequence (DNA): TGCGCCAGCAGCCAGGACAGGGGACTGAACGAGCAGTACTTC.

This chain joins TRBV30 and TRBJ2-1; 9 nucleotides align to TRBD2. The CDR3 runs 15 residues. Germline lookup yields CDR1 GTSNPN and CDR2 SVGIG (reference sequence). V was clipped by 2 bases and J by 7 bases; unmatched bases: 9. The CDR3 region is CAWSPVGTSYNEQFF. CDR3 nucleotides: TGTGCCTGGAGTCCGGTTGGGACTAGCTATAATGAGCAGTTCTTC.

The chain carries TRBV10-1 and TRBJ1-5; the D is unclear. Germline-derived CDR1 and CDR2 are WNHNN and SYGVQD (reference sequence). V lost 0 bases and J 3 bases, leaving 9 bases between the germline ends. The length of the CDR3 is 15 residues. The CDR3: CASSESRYPNQPQHF. CDR3 nucleotides: TGCGCCAGCAGTGAGTCGAGATACCCCAATCAGCCCCAGCATTTT.

The chain employs TRBV7-9 and TRBJ2-7, with D unresolved. Germline CDR1 reads SEHNR; CDR2 reads FQNEAQ (reference sequence). The CDR3 spans 13 residues. The V end was cut by 5 bases, the J end by 2 bases, with 10 bases between. CDR3 residues: CASSPGRAYEQYF. The CDR3 DNA sequence: TGTGCCAGCAGCCCCGGTCGGGCCTACGAGCAGTACTTC.

The rearrangement uses TRBV28 and TRBJ2-3; 11 bases line up with TRBD1. Germline assignment: CDR1 MDHEN and CDR2 SYDVKM. V lost 6 bases, J lost 5 bases, and 10 bases stayed unmatched. The CDR3 totals 16 residues. The CDR3 loop is CASSTLGTGGRDTQYF. The CDR3 region has the DNA TGTGCCAGCAGCACTCTGGGGACAGGGGGTCGAGATACGCAGTATTTT.

This chain links TRBV25-1 with TRBJ2-5; 9 nucleotides align to TRBD2. The CDR3 is 16 amino acids. The V segment lost 1 base and the J segment 1 base; nucleotides outside the gene matches: 4. The germline gives CDR1 MGHDK, CDR2 SYGVNS. In DNA form, the CDR3 reads TGTGCCAGCAGTGAATTTAGCGGGGGCCGCCAAGAGACCCAGTACTTC. This gives the protein CASSEFSGGRQETQYF.

This clone was observed a handful of times. The rearrangement uses TRBV7-9 and TRBJ1-2; tentatively, D is TRBD1 (6 bases). CDR1 and CDR2 from the germline V gene are SEHNR and FQNEAQ (reference sequence). This CDR3 comprises 14 residues. V was cut by 1 base and J by 8 bases, with 14 bases left in between. CDR3 nucleotides: TGTGCCAGCAGCTTAGGGGGGCTCGGGCTCGGCTACACCTTC. Its translation: CASSLGGLGLGYTF. Supplemented by reference TRBV7-9 and TRBJ1-2, the full variable domain reads DTGVSQNPRHKITKRGQNVTFRCDPISEHNRLYWYRQTLGQGPEFLTYFQNEAQLEKSRLLSDRFSAERPKGSFSTLEIQRTEQGDSAMYLCASSLGGLGLGYTFGSGTRLTVV.

The V gene is TRBV28, the J gene TRBJ1-2; D remains ambiguous. CDR3 length: 11 residues. Germline CDR1 and CDR2: MDHEN and SYDVKM. V was clipped by 5 bases and J by 8 bases, with 9 bases between them. CDR3 sequence reads: CASSPFGGYTF. The CDR3 DNA is TGTGCCAGCAGTCCATTTGGCGGCTACACCTTC.

This sequence joins TRBV4-3 and TRBJ1-4; D not certain. Between the trimmed V and J ends, which lost 0 bases and 10 bases, there was a span of 15 bases. The CDR3 consists of 15 residues. Germline V gene lookup returns CDR1 LGHNA and CDR2 YSLEER. DNA for the CDR3: TGCGCCAGCAGCCAAGATATTCCCGGACGGGGAAAACTGTTTTTT. Residues: CASSQDIPGRGKLFF.